The 20 T cell receptor beta chains given below trace back to one sample, sequenced in a study of CD8+ T cells in alopecia areata. Treatment in this sample: oral pan-JAK inhibitor, 5-10 mg twice daily. Isolated RNA was reverse transcribed into cDNA used as the sequencing template. Assay used: immunoSEQ multiplex PCR; TCRdb lists only in-frame clones, some missing. The top ten clones hold around 0.84% of a sample with around 300,000 clones, 60% of them seen once. The input for sequencing was CD4+ T cells sorted from blood, taken around week 52, from a patient treated with tofacitinib. The receptors here all came from a human donor with alopecia areata.

This clone showed up just a few times. This rearrangement joins TRBV11-2 to TRBJ2-3; D is uncertain. CDR1 and CDR2 from the germline V gene are SGHAT and FQNNGV. V dropped 8 bases and J dropped 4 bases, with 4 bases sitting between them. This CDR3 has 10 amino acids. CDR3 sequence: CASLADTQYF. The DNA for the CDR3 is TGTGCCAGCCTCGCAGATACGCAGTATTTT.

The chain links TRBV9 to TRBJ2-7, with D maybe TRBD1 (6 bases). Trimming pared 4 bases from V and 3 bases from J, leaving 14 bases between. CDR3 length: 14 residues. From germline, CDR1 is SGDLS and CDR2 YYNGEE. CDR3 DNA: TGTGCCAGCAGCCCCCGGGACACCAACTACGAGCAGTACTTC. Its protein product is CASSPRDTNYEQYF.

This clone was detected only once. The chain is built from TRBV5-1 and TRBJ2-5; D not resolved. CDR1 and CDR2 (germline): SGHRS, YFSETQ. This CDR3 contains 16 residues. V shed 1 base and J shed 1 base, with 14 bases lying between them. The CDR3 nucleotides read TGCGCCAGCAGCTTGATGACCGACATTCGCCAAGAGACCCAGTACTTC. It yields the protein CASSLMTDIRQETQYF.

The chain combines TRBV5-1 with TRBJ2-2; tentatively, D is TRBD1 or TRBD2 (5 bases each). Trimming left V 3 bases short and J 3 bases short, with 9 bases between. Looked up from germline, CDR1 is SGHRS and CDR2 is YFSETQ. The CDR3 has 14 residues. The DNA of the CDR3 is TGCGCCAGCAGCTCGGGGCTGGACACCGGGGAGCTGTTTTTT. It translates to CASSSGLDTGELFF.

This chain's CDR3 is CASSIRQGSETQYF. In DNA, the CDR3 is TGTGCCAGTAGTATTCGGCAGGGGTCAGAGACCCAGTACTTC. The V gene is TRBV19, the J gene TRBJ2-5, with D tentatively TRBD1 (6 bases). The V end lost 3 bases, the J end lost 4 bases, and 12 bases lay between the germline ends. From germline, CDR1 is LNHDA and CDR2 SQIVND (reference sequence). The CDR3 totals 14 residues.

The V gene is TRBV25-1, the J gene TRBJ1-6, with TRBD1 matching 7 bases. This CDR3 region has 14 residues. V lost 6 bases, J lost 7 bases, and 6 bases stayed unmatched. Germline V gene lookup returns CDR1 MGHDK and CDR2 SYGVNS. The CDR3 sequence: CASRAGTENSPLHF. CDR3 nucleotide sequence: TGTGCCAGCAGGGCCGGGACAGAAAATTCACCCCTCCACTTT.

This sequence joins TRBV30 and TRBJ1-2, with 9 bases aligning to TRBD1. Trimming took 2 bases from V and 8 from J; bases not matched to a gene: 6. The CDR3 spans 13 residues. Looked up from germline, CDR1 is GTSNPN and CDR2 is SVGIG (reference sequence). The CDR3 loop is CAWSPTGQGGYTF. The CDR3 DNA follows: TGTGCCTGGAGTCCCACCGGACAGGGGGGCTACACCTTC.

The chain combines TRBV4-3 with TRBJ1-1; possibly TRBD1 for D (5 bases). Germline CDR1 LGHNA, CDR2 YSLEER. The CDR3 runs 17 residues. V lost 1 base and J lost 4, with 19 bases in between. As DNA, the CDR3 is TGCGCCAGCAGCCAAGTTCCCACCCAGCAGGGATTCACTGAAGCTTTCTTT. Translation: CASSQVPTQQGFTEAFF.

The sample holds one count of this clone. The chain recombines TRBV9 with TRBJ2-7; D possibly corresponds to TRBD2 (6 bases). Trimming removed 2 bases from V and 9 bases from J, with 18 bases in between. CDR1 SGDLS and CDR2 YYNGEE come from the germline V gene. There are 14 residues in the CDR3. CDR3 sequence (DNA): TGTGCCAGCAGCGTCGGCCTGGTTGACGGGGGGCAGTACTTC. This encodes CASSVGLVDGGQYF.

The rearrangement uses TRBV19 and TRBJ2-7; D might be TRBD2 (6 bases). This CDR3 has 14 residues. V was cut by 6 bases and J by 3 bases, with 15 bases left in between. Germline assignment: CDR1 LNHDA and CDR2 SQIVND (reference sequence). The CDR3 DNA reads TGTGCCAGTAGCTCCCTGGGTAGCGGCTACGAGCAGTACTTC. Translation gives CASSSLGSGYEQYF.

The chain employs TRBV27 and TRBJ1-5, with 7 bases fitting TRBD1. V dropped 5 bases and J dropped 7; count of bases not matched to a gene: 2. CDR3 length: 12 amino acids. Germline V gene sequence: CDR1 MNHEY, CDR2 SMNVEV (reference sequence). The CDR3 coding sequence is TGTGCCAGCAGTAGACAGGGCCAGCCCCAGCATTTT. Translated, it gives CASSRQGQPQHF.

This rearrangement joins TRBV30 to TRBJ1-1; TRBD1 agrees at 9 bases. The CDR3 length is 14 residues. The V gene's germline CDR1 is GTSNPN and CDR2 SVGIG (reference sequence). Trimming cost V 2 bases and J 1 base; bases outside gene matches: 2. The CDR3 sequence is CAWSMGQGNTEAFF. The CDR3, as DNA: TGTGCCTGGAGTATGGGACAGGGGAACACTGAAGCTTTCTTT.

This clone has just one count. The rearrangement uses TRBV2 and TRBJ2-7, with D possibly matching TRBD2 (5 bases). The germline V gene has CDR1 SNHLY and CDR2 FYNNEI. CDR3 length: 14 amino acids. V lost 4 bases, J lost 0 bases, and 10 bases lay in between. The CDR3 DNA sequence: TGTGCCAGCAGTGGGACTGTATACTCCTACGAGCAGTACTTC. This translates into CASSGTVYSYEQYF.

This clone was seen a handful of times. The chain has TRBV4-3 and TRBJ1-4; 8 nucleotides match TRBD1. The CDR3 runs to 15 residues. With V trimmed by 0 bases and J by 8 bases, 5 bases remained unmatched. CDR1 LGHNA and CDR2 YSLEER come from the germline V gene. This CDR3 reads CASSQERTGREKLFF. Here the CDR3 DNA reads TGCGCCAGCAGCCAAGAGAGGACAGGGAGAGAAAAACTGTTTTTT.

This chain joins TRBV15 and TRBJ2-7; D unresolved. The length of the CDR3 is 15 residues. V was clipped by 0 bases and J by 7 bases, with 16 bases between them. Germline CDR1 LNHNV, CDR2 YYDKDF (reference sequence). CDR3 protein: CATSRDLGPSAEQYF. CDR3 DNA sequence: TGTGCCACCAGCAGAGATCTAGGCCCCTCCGCAGAGCAGTACTTC.

This clone appeared once. The rearrangement uses TRBV29-1 and TRBJ2-3; the match to TRBD1 covers 7 bases. Germline values: CDR1 SQVTM, CDR2 ANQGSEA. The V gene end was trimmed by 3 bases and the J gene end by 5 bases; junction bases not matched to a gene: 5. The CDR3 extends over 13 amino acids. Written as DNA, the CDR3 is TGCAGCGTTGACGCAGGGGGTATAGATACGCAGTATTTT. It translates to CSVDAGGIDTQYF.

The chain employs TRBV7-2 and TRBJ1-5, with 7 bases identical to TRBD1. Germline V CDR1 and CDR2: SGHTA, FQGNSA. The CDR3 consists of 17 residues. Unmatched junction bases numbered 10, after V lost 2 bases and J lost 3 bases. The CDR3 region has the DNA TGTGCCAGCAGCTTATCCTACGACAGGGTAAACAATCAGCCCCAGCATTTT. It translates to CASSLSYDRVNNQPQHF.

The rearrangement links TRBV19 to TRBJ1-5; maybe TRBD1 (6 bases). This CDR3 comprises 13 residues. The germline gives CDR1 LNHDA, CDR2 SQIVND (reference sequence). Trimming removed 1 base at V and 7 bases at J, with 8 bases between. CDR3 region: CASSIGGQQPQHF. CDR3 nucleotide sequence: TGTGCCAGTAGTATAGGGGGGCAACAGCCCCAGCATTTT.

This clone was counted a few times. The chain is built from TRBV7-9 and TRBJ1-1, with 9 bases matching TRBD1. V shed 5 bases and J 8 bases; nucleotides not matched to a gene: 9. Germline V gene sequence: CDR1 SEHNR, CDR2 FQNEAQ (reference sequence). The CDR3 is 14 amino acids. The CDR3 region is CASSAQTGGLEAFF. In nucleotides, the CDR3 is TGTGCCAGCAGCGCTCAGACAGGGGGATTAGAAGCTTTCTTT.

This clone was counted only a few times. The CDR3 nucleotides read TGTGCCAGCAGCTTAGGGGCCCTGACAGGGAGGTCGTACGAGCAGTACTTC. Translated: CASSLGALTGRSYEQYF. V gene TRBV7-2 combines with J gene TRBJ2-7, with D possibly being TRBD1 (7 bases). CDR1 and CDR2 from the germline V gene are SGHTA and FQGNSA. V lost 1 base and J 4 bases, leaving 20 bases between the germline ends. The length of the CDR3 is 17 residues.